This entry lists 2 T cell receptor delta chains sequenced from one sample in a study of Vδ1+ human thymocytes. Study-wide results and limits: In the thymus, TRG and TRD repertoires looked highly polyclonal with Gaussian CDR3 lengths.

Their cognate antigens are unknown. Extracted RNA was reverse transcribed into cDNA. Pooled V-gene forward primers with one constant-region reverse primer generated the CDR3 amplicons by multiplex PCR. TCRdb re-processed the multiplex PCR reads via CATT. Of over 45,000 delta-chain clones in the sample, more than 13% were seen once. Material for sequencing was Vdelta1+ gamma-delta thymocytes from the thymus. Subset of the sample: FACS-sorted CD3+ TCRalphabeta- TCRVdelta1+ TCRVdelta2- thymocytes. The source of these receptors is a girl less than two years old who had congenital heart surgery.

This clone was seen only a few times. This chain links TRDV1 with TRDJ1; TRDD2 is a possible D gene (5 bases). The V and J ends lost 2 bases and 2 bases respectively, with 24 bases between them. Germline V CDR1 and CDR2: TSWWSYY, QGS. The CDR3 loop spans 19 amino acids. This CDR3 reads CALGEFSGSTLRRTDKLIF. The CDR3 bases are TGTGCTCTTGGGGAATTCTCAGGGTCCACCCTACGGAGAACCGATAAACTCATCTTT.

The chain joins TRDV1 to TRDJ1; 10 bases match TRDD3. V lost 0 bases to trimming and J lost 3 bases; unmatched junction nucleotides: 22. Germline V lookup: CDR1 TSWWSYY, CDR2 QGS. The CDR3 sequence is 22 residues long. The CDR3 sequence is CALGELSPPTYTLGDSPDKLIF. Here the CDR3 DNA reads TGTGCTCTTGGGGAACTTTCCCCACCTACGTATACTCTGGGGGATAGTCCCGATAAACTCATCTTT.